A selection of T cell receptor beta chains follows, all from one sample in a study of T cells in localized non-small cell lung cancer. Sequenced by immunoSEQ multiplex PCR; TCRdb stores in-frame clones only, minus some. The data hold more than 45,000 clones, with over 70% observed a single time. Material: peripheral blood mononuclear cells, obtained before any cancer treatment. The receptors come from a man aged 40-75 years with stage III lung adenocarcinoma. The CDR3 runs from the conserved cysteine through the conserved F or W. The order of the fields is D gene, J gene, clone size, V gene, CDR3 protein, CDR3 DNA. The D gene is left open where the match is weak. A clone size is listed for some rows: how often the clone was seen (once, few, many), or a class if it is expanded.

>NA|TRBJ1-2|NA|TRBV21-1
CASSKKGPGRWPIEYGYTF
TGTGCCAGCAGCAAAAAAGGTCCGGGGCGGTGGCCCATAGAATATGGCTACACCTTC
>TRBD1|TRBJ1-4|NA|TRBV18
CASSLGQGSNEKLFF
TGTGCCAGCTCACTGGGACAGGGAAGTAATGAAAAACTGTTTTTT
>NA|TRBJ1-6|NA|TRBV4-2
CASSQTGTGNSPLHF
TGTGCCAGCAGCCAAACCGGGACCGGTAATTCACCCCTCCACTTT
>NA|TRBJ2-1|NA|TRBV4-1
CASSQDGAGLRPNEQFF
TGCGCCAGCAGCCAAGATGGAGCGGGCTTACGCCCCAATGAGCAGTTCTTC
>TRBD1|TRBJ1-3|NA|TRBV9
CASSVEETGINTIYF
TGTGCCAGCAGCGTAGAGGAGACAGGGATCAACACCATATATTTT
>NA|TRBJ2-7|once|TRBV7-8
CASSLEGVVTYEQYF
TGTGCCAGCAGCTTAGAGGGGGTAGTGACCTACGAGCAGTACTTC
>NA|TRBJ1-2|NA|TRBV7-9
CASSLRQTNYGYTF
TGTGCCAGCAGTTTAAGACAGACTAACTATGGCTACACCTTC
>TRBD2|TRBJ2-1|NA|TRBV19
CASKSSGRYNEQFF
TGTGCCAGTAAGAGTAGCGGGAGGTACAATGAGCAGTTCTTC
>TRBD1|TRBJ1-6|few|TRBV6-1
CASSERPGGGGNSPLHF
TGTGCCAGCAGTGAACGTCCAGGGGGCGGTGGTAATTCACCCCTCCACTTT
>NA|TRBJ2-7|NA|TRBV5-1
CASSLIQGSAYEQYF
TGCGCCAGCAGCTTAATACAGGGTTCGGCCTACGAGCAGTACTTC
>NA|TRBJ1-2|NA|TRBV6-6
CASSLDSSLGYTF
TGTGCCAGCAGTTTGGACAGCAGTCTTGGCTACACCTTC
>NA|TRBJ2-2|NA|TRBV27
CASSFDRDTGELFF
TGTGCCAGCAGTTTTGATAGGGACACCGGGGAGCTGTTTTTT
>TRBD1|TRBJ1-5|NA|TRBV7-9
CASSGQGADQPQHF
TGTGCCAGCAGCGGACAGGGGGCGGATCAGCCCCAGCATTTT
>TRBD1|TRBJ1-1|NA|TRBV25-1
CASSEFGQGYTEAFF
TGTGCCAGCAGTGAATTCGGACAGGGATACACTGAAGCTTTCTTT
>TRBD1|TRBJ1-2|NA|TRBV6-1
CASSEEGTGGGYTF
TGTGCCAGCAGCGAGGAGGGGACAGGCGGTGGCTACACCTTC
>NA|TRBJ2-3|NA|TRBV18
CASSPGRAPGDPRTDTQYF
TGTGCCAGCTCACCAGGACGGGCCCCGGGGGACCCGCGCACAGATACGCAGTATTTT
>NA|TRBJ2-7|NA|TRBV7-6
CASSLAGAYEQYF
TGTGCCAGCAGCTTAGCAGGGGCCTACGAGCAGTACTTC
>NA|TRBJ1-2|once|TRBV15
CATSRDGGTTTNYGYTF
TGTGCCACCAGCAGAGATGGAGGGACAACGACTAACTATGGCTACACCTTC
>TRBD1|TRBJ1-1|NA|TRBV9
CASSILPGQTGTEAFF
TGTGCCAGCAGCATCCTACCGGGACAGACGGGCACTGAAGCTTTCTTT
>NA|TRBJ2-5|few|TRBV5-8
CASSLVMVQETQYF
TGTGCCAGCAGCTTGGTTATGGTACAAGAGACCCAGTACTTC
>NA|TRBJ1-3|NA|TRBV7-2
CASSLGGGGGNTIYF
TGTGCCAGCAGCTTAGGGGGAGGGGGAGGAAACACCATATATTTT
>NA|TRBJ1-3|NA|TRBV7-2
CASSLGGGGNTIYF
TGTGCCAGCAGCTTAGGGGGCGGGGGAAACACCATATATTTT
>TRBD1|TRBJ1-4|NA|TRBV5-1
CASSIQGDGEKLFF
TGCGCCAGCAGCATTCAGGGGGACGGTGAAAAACTGTTTTTT
>NA|TRBJ1-5|NA|TRBV19
CASSIQEGQPQHF
TGTGCCAGTAGTATACAGGAGGGACAGCCCCAGCATTTT
>NA|TRBJ2-5|NA|TRBV6-5
CASSREPTGETQYF
TGTGCCAGCAGCCGAGAACCGACGGGGGAGACCCAGTACTTC
>TRBD1|TRBJ1-1|NA|TRBV15
CATSSSLVTGGRRKGWKAFF
TGTGCCACCAGCAGTTCACTCGTGACAGGGGGCAGGAGGAAGGGATGGAAAGCTTTCTTT
>NA|TRBJ2-5|NA|TRBV18
CASSPPNPVYEETQYF
TGTGCCAGCTCACCACCAAACCCAGTTTACGAGGAGACCCAGTACTTC
>TRBD2|TRBJ2-1|NA|TRBV9
CASSVAEGTSGGAKEQFF
TGTGCCAGCAGCGTAGCGGAGGGAACTAGCGGGGGGGCGAAAGAGCAGTTCTTC
>TRBD1|TRBJ1-6|NA|TRBV6-5
CASSYSTGSNSPLHF
TGTGCCAGCAGTTACTCGACAGGGAGTAATTCACCCCTCCACTTT
>TRBD1|TRBJ2-7|NA|TRBV19
CASSRSGTDYEQYF
TGTGCCAGTAGTAGATCCGGGACAGACTACGAGCAGTACTTC
>NA|TRBJ2-5|once|TRBV9
CASSVSLSDPETQYF
TGTGCCAGCAGCGTTTCCCTAAGTGACCCAGAGACCCAGTACTTC
>NA|TRBJ2-1|NA|TRBV7-9
CASSLGGADEQFF
TGTGCCAGCAGCTTAGGGGGCGCGGATGAGCAGTTCTTC
>NA|TRBJ2-5|NA|TRBV2
CASSEILERTQYF
TGTGCCAGCAGTGAAATCCTTGAGAGGACCCAGTACTTC
>TRBD1|TRBJ2-7|NA|TRBV11-2
CASSPDRGSYEQYF
TGTGCCAGCAGCCCGGACAGGGGATCCTACGAGCAGTACTTC
>NA|TRBJ1-4|NA|TRBV5-6
CASSLAQGVNEKLFF
TGTGCCAGCAGCTTGGCCCAAGGCGTTAATGAAAAACTGTTTTTT
>TRBD1|TRBJ1-2|NA|TRBV6-1
CASSAGQGAGGYTF
TGTGCCAGCAGCGCGGGACAGGGGGCCGGCGGCTACACCTTC
>NA|TRBJ2-3|NA|TRBV7-3
CASSPVGGNTDTQYF
TGTGCCAGCAGCCCGGTTGGGGGTAACACAGATACGCAGTATTTT
>TRBD1|TRBJ1-2|NA|TRBV9
CASSVGTGVSNYGYTF
TGTGCCAGCAGCGTAGGAACAGGGGTCTCGAACTATGGCTACACCTTC